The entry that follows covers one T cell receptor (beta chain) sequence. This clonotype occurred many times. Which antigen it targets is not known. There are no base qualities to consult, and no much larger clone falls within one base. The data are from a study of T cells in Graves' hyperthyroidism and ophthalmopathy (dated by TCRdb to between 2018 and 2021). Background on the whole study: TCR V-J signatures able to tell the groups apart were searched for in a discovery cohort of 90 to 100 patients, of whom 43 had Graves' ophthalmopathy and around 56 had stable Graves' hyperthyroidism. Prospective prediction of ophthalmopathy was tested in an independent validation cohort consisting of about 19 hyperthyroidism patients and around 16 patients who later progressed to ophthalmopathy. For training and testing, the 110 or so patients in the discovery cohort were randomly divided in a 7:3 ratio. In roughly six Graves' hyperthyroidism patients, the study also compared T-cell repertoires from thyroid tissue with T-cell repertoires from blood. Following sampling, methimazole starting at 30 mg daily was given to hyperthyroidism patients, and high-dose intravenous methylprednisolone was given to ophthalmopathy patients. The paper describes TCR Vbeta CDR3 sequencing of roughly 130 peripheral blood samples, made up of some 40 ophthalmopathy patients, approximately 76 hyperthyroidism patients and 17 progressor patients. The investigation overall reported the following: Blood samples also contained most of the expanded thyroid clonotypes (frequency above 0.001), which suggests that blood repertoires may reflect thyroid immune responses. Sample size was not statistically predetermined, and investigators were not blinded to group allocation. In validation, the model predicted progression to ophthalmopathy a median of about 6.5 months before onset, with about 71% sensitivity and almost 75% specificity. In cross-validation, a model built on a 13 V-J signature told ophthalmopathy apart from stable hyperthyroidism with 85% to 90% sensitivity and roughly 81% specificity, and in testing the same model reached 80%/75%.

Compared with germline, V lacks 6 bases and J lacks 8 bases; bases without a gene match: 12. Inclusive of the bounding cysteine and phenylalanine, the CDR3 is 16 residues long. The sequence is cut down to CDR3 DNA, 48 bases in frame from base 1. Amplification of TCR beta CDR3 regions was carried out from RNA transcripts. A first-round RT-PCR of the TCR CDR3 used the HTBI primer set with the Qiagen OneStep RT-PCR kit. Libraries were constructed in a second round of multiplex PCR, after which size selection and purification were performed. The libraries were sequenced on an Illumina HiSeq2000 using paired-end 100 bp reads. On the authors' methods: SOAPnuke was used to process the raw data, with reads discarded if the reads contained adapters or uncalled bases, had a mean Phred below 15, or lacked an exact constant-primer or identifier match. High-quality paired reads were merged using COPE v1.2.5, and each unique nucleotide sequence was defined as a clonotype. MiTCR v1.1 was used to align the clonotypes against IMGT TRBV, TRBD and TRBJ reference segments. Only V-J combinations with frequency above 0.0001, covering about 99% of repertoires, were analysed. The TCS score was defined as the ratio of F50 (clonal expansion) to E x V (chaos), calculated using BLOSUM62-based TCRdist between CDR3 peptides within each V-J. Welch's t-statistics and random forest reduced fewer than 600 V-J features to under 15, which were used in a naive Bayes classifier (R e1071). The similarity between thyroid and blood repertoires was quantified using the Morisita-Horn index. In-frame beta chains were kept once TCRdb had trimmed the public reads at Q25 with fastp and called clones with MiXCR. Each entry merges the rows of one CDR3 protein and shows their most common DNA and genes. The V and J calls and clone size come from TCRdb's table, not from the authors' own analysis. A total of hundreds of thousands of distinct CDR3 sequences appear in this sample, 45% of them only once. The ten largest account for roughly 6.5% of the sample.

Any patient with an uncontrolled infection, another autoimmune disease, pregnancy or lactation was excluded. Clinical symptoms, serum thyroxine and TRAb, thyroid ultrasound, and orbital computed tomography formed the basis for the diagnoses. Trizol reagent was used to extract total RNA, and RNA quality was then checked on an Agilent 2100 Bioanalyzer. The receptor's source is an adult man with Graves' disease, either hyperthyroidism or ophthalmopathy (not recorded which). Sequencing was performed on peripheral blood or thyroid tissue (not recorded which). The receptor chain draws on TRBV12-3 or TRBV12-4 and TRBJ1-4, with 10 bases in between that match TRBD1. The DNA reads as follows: TGTGCCAGCAGCTCCCGGGACAGGGGTTGGGGAGAAAAACTGTTTTTT. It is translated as CASSSRDRGWGEKLFF.